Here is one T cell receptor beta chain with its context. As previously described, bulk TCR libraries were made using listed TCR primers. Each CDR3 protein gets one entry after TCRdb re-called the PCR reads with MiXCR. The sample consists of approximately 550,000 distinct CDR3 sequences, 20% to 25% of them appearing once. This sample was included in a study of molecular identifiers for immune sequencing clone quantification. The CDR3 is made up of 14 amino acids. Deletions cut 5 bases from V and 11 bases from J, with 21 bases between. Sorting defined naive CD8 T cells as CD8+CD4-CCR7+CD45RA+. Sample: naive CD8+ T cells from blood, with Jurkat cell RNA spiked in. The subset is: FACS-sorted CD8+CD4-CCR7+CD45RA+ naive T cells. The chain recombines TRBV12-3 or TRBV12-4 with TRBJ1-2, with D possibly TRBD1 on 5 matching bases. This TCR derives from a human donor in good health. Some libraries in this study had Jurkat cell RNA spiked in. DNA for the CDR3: TGTGCCAGCAGTCAACCAGGGCGATCGAATGCTTACACCTTC. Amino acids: CASSQPGRSNAYTF.